Below are 5 T cell receptor beta chains sequenced from a single sample in a study of blood T cell repertoires in COVID-19. Assay used: immunoSEQ multiplex PCR; TCRdb lists only in-frame clones, some missing. The sample has 210,000 or so clones; just over 85% are singletons. Sequencing input: peripheral blood. The receptor set was obtained from a young man with active or convalescent COVID-19.

The V call is TRBV28, the J call TRBJ2-7, with TRBD1 identical over 7 bases. V trimming: 10 bases; J trimming: 2 bases; junction bases outside the gene matches: 11. Germline CDR1 and CDR2: MDHEN and SYDVKM. The CDR3 spans 14 residues. CDR3 nucleotide sequence: TGTGCCACCCAAGGGACAGTACACCCCTACGAGCAGTACTTC. As protein: CATQGTVHPYEQYF. The whole variable domain, filled in from reference TRBV28 and TRBJ2-7, reads DVKVTQSSRYLVKRTGEKVFLECVQDMDHENMFWYRQDPGLGLRLIYFSYDVKMKEKGDIPEGYSVSREKKERFSLILESASTNQTSMYLCATQGTVHPYEQYFGPGTRLTVT.

CDR3 protein: CASNKGTLNDGEQYF. The CDR3 nucleotides read TGTGCCAGCAATAAGGGGACTTTAAATGACGGCGAGCAGTACTTC. V is TRBV30 and J is TRBJ2-7; maybe TRBD2 (6 bases). Trimming removed 8 bases from V and 6 bases from J, with 26 bases in between. The CDR3 is 15 residues long. The germline gives CDR1 GTSNPN, CDR2 SVGIG (reference sequence).

The chain has TRBV7-2 and TRBJ1-1; the match to TRBD1 covers 7 bases. The germline CDR1 and CDR2 sequences are SGHTA and FQGNSA. V dropped 2 bases and J dropped 7; count of bases not matched to a gene: 7. The CDR3 is 14 residues long. The CDR3 DNA follows: TGTGCCAGCAGCTTATTGGGGACAGTCCATGAAGCTTTCTTT. It translates to CASSLLGTVHEAFF.

J is TRBJ2-5 and V is TRBV6-5; 9 positions match TRBD2. Germline-derived CDR1 and CDR2 are MNHEY and SVGAGI. The V and J ends lost 4 bases and 1 base, in that order; junction bases with no gene match: 4. The CDR3 spans 15 residues. CDR3 in DNA: TGTGCCAGCAGTTTGGAGGGACTAGCCCAAGAGACCCAGTACTTC. As protein: CASSLEGLAQETQYF.

In nucleotides, the CDR3 is TGCAGCGTTGAGGTACAGGGGGCGCGCAGCACTGAAGCTTTCTTT. This gives the protein CSVEVQGARSTEAFF. The V and J genes are TRBV29-1 and TRBJ1-1, with 9 bases matching TRBD1. The germline CDR1 and CDR2 sequences are SQVTM and ANQGSEA. The CDR3 sequence is 15 residues long. After removal of 3 bases from V and 4 bases from J, the junction contained 9 bases not matched to a gene.